The T cell receptor beta chain under discussion was sequenced for a study of cytomegalovirus exposure and HLA in healthy donors. Overall study results and limits: As a later analysis showed, a missense DCLRE1C variant was linked to trimming of TCR beta V- and J-genes. High sensitivity and specificity were reportedly achieved when the classifier diagnosed cytomegalovirus status.

Each of the donors was a healthy bone marrow donor. On this clone: Its specificity is not known.

In the PCR, 60 Vbeta and 13 Jbeta primers were used. Sequencing used immunoSEQ multiplex PCR; TCRdb keeps in-frame clones, though not all of them. The sample yields tens of thousands of clones, under 85% seen once. V lost 5 bases, J lost 5 bases, and 9 bases lay in between. Per the germline V gene, CDR1 is MNHNY and CDR2 is SVGAGI (reference sequence). The CDR3 covers 12 residues. The V gene is TRBV6-6, the J gene TRBJ2-5; D gene ambiguous. The receptor's source is a woman between 40 and 55 years old in good health and CMV-seronegative. The sample consisted of PBMCs. In DNA, the CDR3 is TGTGCCAGCAGTACCTACTCGGAGACCCAGTACTTC. Its translation: CASSTYSETQYF.